These T cell receptor beta chains were read from a single sample in a study of T cells in Graves' hyperthyroidism and ophthalmopathy. TCRdb analysed the multiplex PCR reads with MiXCR anew, one entry per CDR3 protein. This sample has under 250,000 distinct CDR3 sequences, with about 17% found just once. The material sequenced was blood. The receptors were sampled from a woman aged 45 to 65 with Graves' hyperthyroidism. The CDR3 runs from the conserved cysteine through the conserved F or W. Each record gives: V gene, J gene, CDR3 protein.

V: TRBV4-1; J: TRBJ1-2; CDR3: CASSREQGVAVDGYTF
V: TRBV5-1; J: TRBJ2-1; CDR3: CASSPGPGAGEANEQFF
V: TRBV7-8; J: TRBJ1-2; CDR3: CASSLLAISKNYGYTF
V: TRBV20-1; J: TRBJ2-3; CDR3: CSATRGLATTDTQYF
V: TRBV28; J: TRBJ2-7; CDR3: CASSWGHPYEQYF
V: TRBV12-3/TRBV12-4; J: TRBJ2-2; CDR3: CASSSTGLRNTGELFF
V: TRBV5-4; J: TRBJ2-1; CDR3: CASSWGLAGASYNEQFF
V: TRBV7-3; J: TRBJ2-1; CDR3: CASSPLAGGFNEQFF
V: TRBV27; J: TRBJ1-2; CDR3: CASTKNGVGKGSLGDGYTF
V: TRBV5-4; J: TRBJ2-5; CDR3: CASSLSAGKEETQYF
V: TRBV15; J: TRBJ2-1; CDR3: CATSKVAGGPEQFF
V: TRBV5-1; J: TRBJ2-7; CDR3: CASSSMGGSYEQYF
V: TRBV18; J: TRBJ2-1; CDR3: CASSPGGGLSSYNEQFF
V: TRBV10-3; J: TRBJ2-3; CDR3: CAIRTGGTDTQYF
V: TRBV7-2; J: TRBJ2-7; CDR3: CASSLEVGIVYEQYF
V: TRBV28; J: TRBJ2-5; CDR3: CASSSGLRYQETQYF
V: TRBV11-3; J: TRBJ1-1; CDR3: CASSLVRGAILMNTEAFF
V: TRBV7-8; J: TRBJ1-2; CDR3: CASSLAPRDRSTNNYGYTF